Following are 31 T cell receptor beta chains from one sample sequenced in a study of neoadjuvant anti-PD-1 for oral cavity cancer. Clones were sequenced by immunoSEQ multiplex PCR, and TCRdb holds only the in-frame ones, with some missing. This repertoire shows about 14,000 clones, 60% to 70% found once; its top ten account for roughly 2.3%. This sample comprised PBMCs, obtained before nivolumab (anti-PD-1) treatment. The origin of the receptors is a person between 40 and 85 years old with oral cavity squamous cell carcinoma.

The chain recombines TRBV5-1 with TRBJ1-1; tentatively, D is TRBD1 (5 bases). The CDR3 has 14 amino acids. Germline-derived CDR1 and CDR2 are SGHRS and YFSETQ. V was cut by 4 bases and J by 4 bases, with 14 bases left in between. CDR3 sequence reads: CASSIRVDSTEAFF. The CDR3, as DNA: TGCGCCAGCAGCATCAGGGTAGATAGCACTGAAGCTTTCTTT.

This clone was detected a few times. V gene TRBV9 combines with J gene TRBJ1-1, with 7 nucleotides matching TRBD1. The CDR3 is made up of 14 amino acids. Trimming took 0 bases from V and 4 from J; bases not matched to a gene: 3. Germline loops: CDR1 SGDLS, CDR2 YYNGEE. The CDR3 is CASSVVTGATEAFF. In DNA, the CDR3 is TGTGCCAGCAGCGTAGTTACAGGGGCCACTGAAGCTTTCTTT.

This clone has only a few counts. The rearrangement uses TRBV7-9 and TRBJ1-2; perhaps TRBD1 as D (5 bases). This CDR3 has 15 residues. Trimming removed 5 bases at V and 0 bases at J, with 13 bases between. Germline V CDR1 and CDR2: SEHNR, FQNEAQ (reference sequence). CDR3 residues: CASSGAGTANYGYTF. The DNA for the CDR3 is TGTGCCAGCAGCGGGGCCGGGACGGCTAACTATGGCTACACCTTC.

The chain joins TRBV4-1 to TRBJ2-1, with D maybe TRBD2 (5 bases). This CDR3 has 17 amino acids. V dropped 5 bases and J dropped 1 base, with 18 bases sitting between them. Germline V gene data show CDR1 as MGHRA and CDR2 as YSYEKL. CDR3 DNA: TGCGCCAGCAGCTTCAGAGAGGCGAGAGGGTCCTACAATGAGCAGTTCTTC. Protein sequence: CASSFREARGSYNEQFF.

The chain links TRBV10-3 to TRBJ1-1; D gene unclear. CDR1 ENHRY and CDR2 SYGVKD come from the germline V gene. Trimming stripped 5 bases from V and 1 base from J, with 11 bases between. This CDR3 has 14 amino acids. CDR3 loop: CAISKWYTNTEAFF. CDR3 DNA: TGTGCCATCAGTAAATGGTACACGAACACTGAAGCTTTCTTT.

The J gene is TRBJ1-1, the V gene TRBV5-6; 8 bases align to TRBD1. V lost 4 bases to trimming and J lost 8 bases; unmatched junction nucleotides: 4. Looked up from germline, CDR1 is SGHDT and CDR2 is YYEEEE. The CDR3 consists of 12 residues. CDR3 in amino acids: CASSAGGGEAFF. The CDR3 bases are TGTGCCAGCAGCGCAGGGGGCGGCGAAGCTTTCTTT.

The rearrangement uses TRBV6-5 and TRBJ1-5; D is possibly TRBD1 (5 bases). This CDR3 contains 14 residues. Germline CDR1 MNHEY, CDR2 SVGAGI. The ends were cut back, 5 bases at V and 1 base at J, with 9 bases in the middle. The DNA for the CDR3 is TGTGCCAGCAGTGAATGGGGGAGCAATCAGCCCCAGCATTTT. Its translation is CASSEWGSNQPQHF.

This clone was found a few times. The chain links TRBV7-2 to TRBJ1-2; possible D gene TRBD1, 5 bases. With 3 bases removed from V and 8 bases from J, the gap between germline ends came to 10 bases. This CDR3 has 12 residues. CDR1 is SGHTA, CDR2 FQGNSA, per germline. CDR3 sequence: CASSFSREGYTF. For the CDR3, the DNA is TGTGCCAGCAGCTTTAGCAGGGAAGGCTACACCTTC.

The rearrangement uses TRBV28 and TRBJ2-1; D might be TRBD1 (5 bases). V was shortened by 5 bases and J by 6 bases, with 11 bases between the two germline ends. The CDR3 is 13 amino acids. Germline assignment: CDR1 MDHEN and CDR2 SYDVKM. The CDR3 DNA reads as TGTGCCAGCAGTATGACAGTAGGCAATGAGCAGTTCTTC. It yields the protein CASSMTVGNEQFF. The whole variable domain, remainder taken from reference TRBV28 and TRBJ2-1, is DVKVTQSSRYLVKRTGEKVFLECVQDMDHENMFWYRQDPGLGLRLIYFSYDVKMKEKGDIPEGYSVSREKKERFSLILESASTNQTSMYLCASSMTVGNEQFFGPGTRLTVL.

This rearrangement joins TRBV19 to TRBJ1-5; D unclear. The germline V gene encodes CDR1 LNHDA and CDR2 SQIVND (reference sequence). The length of the CDR3 is 15 residues. V dropped 2 bases and J dropped 1 base, with 9 bases sitting between them. The CDR3 DNA reads as TGTGCCAGTAGTATACTAGGACGGAGCAATCAGCCCCAGCATTTT. The encoded protein is CASSILGRSNQPQHF.

This clone occurred once. V is TRBV7-2 and J is TRBJ1-1; D may be TRBD1 (5 bases). The CDR3 has 11 amino acids. V lost 5 bases to trimming and J lost 11 bases, with 12 bases between them. The germline V gene encodes CDR1 SGHTA and CDR2 FQGNSA. CDR3 nucleotides: TGTGCCAGCAGCGTCCCAGGGTATGCTTTCTTT. Translating gives CASSVPGYAFF.

J is TRBJ2-1 and V is TRBV5-1; no clear D gene. Germline CDR1 is SGHRS and CDR2 is YFSETQ. This CDR3 spans 13 amino acids. Trimming cost V 1 base and J 8 bases, with 10 bases left between them. The CDR3 DNA reads as TGCGCCAGCAGCTTGCACGAGGTGGATGAGCAGTTCTTC. Encoded protein: CASSLHEVDEQFF.

This chain connects TRBV29-1 to TRBJ2-7; TRBD2 matches at 8 bases. The junction had 6 bases not matched to a gene; V was cut back by 3 bases and J by 5 bases. The CDR3 consists of 13 residues. CDR1 and CDR2 from the germline V gene are SQVTM and ANQGSEA. The CDR3 sequence is CSVDASGSDEQYF. CDR3 bases: TGCAGCGTTGATGCTAGCGGGTCTGACGAGCAGTACTTC.

This sequence joins TRBV11-2 and TRBJ1-2; 7 bases map to TRBD1. This CDR3 is built from 12 residues. The germline V gene has CDR1 SGHAT and CDR2 FQNNGV. After removal of 5 bases from V and 7 bases from J, the junction contained 4 bases not matched to a gene. DNA for the CDR3: TGTGCCAGCAGCGCCAGGGGGGGTGGCTACACCTTC. It yields the protein CASSARGGGYTF.

The genes are TRBV6-5 and TRBJ1-3, with D possibly matching TRBD1 (6 bases). The CDR3 is 14 amino acids. The V gene lost 5 bases and the J gene lost 7 bases, with 15 bases spanning the gap. Germline CDR1 is MNHEY and CDR2 is SVGAGI. The CDR3, as DNA: TGTGCCAGCAGTCGGACAGCCCAAAGGAACACCATATATTTT. It codes for CASSRTAQRNTIYF.

This clone was seen a few times. This sequence joins TRBV5-6 and TRBJ2-7; tentative D call: TRBD2 (7 bases). Between the trimmed V and J ends, which lost 4 bases and 0 bases, there was a span of 11 bases. Germline lookup yields CDR1 SGHDT and CDR2 YYEEEE. The CDR3 consists of 14 residues. CDR3 DNA sequence: TGTGCCAGCAGCCTTAGGGGGGGCTCCTACGAGCAGTACTTC. Translated, it gives CASSLRGGSYEQYF.

The chain couples TRBV5-4 to TRBJ1-6, with D perhaps TRBD1 (5 bases). Germline lookup yields CDR1 SGHNT and CDR2 YYREEE (reference sequence). The length of the CDR3 is 15 residues. V lost 0 bases and J 7 bases, leaving 11 bases between the germline ends. The CDR3, as DNA: TGTGCCAGCAGCTTGGAGGGGCAGCGGAATTCACCCCTCCACTTT. As protein: CASSLEGQRNSPLHF.

The V call is TRBV10-2, the J call TRBJ1-2; D is unclear. Trimming took off 5 bases at V and 3 bases at J, with 10 bases between the two ends. Germline CDR1 reads WSHSY; CDR2 reads SAAADI. The CDR3 consists of 13 residues. The CDR3 sequence: CASSPGDHYGYTF. The CDR3 bases are TGCGCCAGCAGTCCAGGAGACCACTATGGCTACACCTTC.

This sequence joins TRBV7-8 and TRBJ2-5; possible D gene TRBD2, 6 bases. The germline V gene has CDR1 SGHVS and CDR2 FQNEAQ. V lost 4 bases and J lost 10, with 19 bases in between. The CDR3 spans 14 residues. The CDR3 loop is CASSSVGTGENQYF. CDR3 nucleotide sequence: TGTGCCAGCAGCTCAGTCGGGACTGGGGAAAACCAGTACTTC.

This chain links TRBV13 with TRBJ1-3, with D unclear. The V end lost 3 bases, the J end lost 2 bases, and 17 bases lay between the germline ends. CDR3 size: 17 residues. Germline V lookup: CDR1 PRHDT, CDR2 FYEKMQ (reference sequence). CDR3 sequence: CASSLGRTPAPGNTIYF. The CDR3 DNA follows: TGTGCCAGCAGCTTGGGCCGGACCCCGGCCCCTGGAAACACCATATATTTT.

V gene TRBV28 combines with J gene TRBJ2-3; 13 bases line up with TRBD2. V lost 6 bases and J lost 2; bases outside the gene matches: 8. The CDR3 extends over 17 amino acids. Per the germline V gene, CDR1 is MDHEN and CDR2 is SYDVKM. In DNA form, the CDR3 reads TGTGCCAGCAGCCCTGGGACTAGCGGGACCATCACAGATACGCAGTATTTT. This translates into CASSPGTSGTITDTQYF.

This chain connects TRBV7-9 to TRBJ2-5; TRBD2 matches 8 bases. CDR3 length: 14 amino acids. Trimming removed 4 bases from V and 4 bases from J; junction bases left unmatched: 5. CDR1 and CDR2 from the germline V gene are SEHNR and FQNEAQ (reference sequence). CDR3 loop: CASSSLLAGETQYF. The CDR3 coding sequence is TGTGCCAGCAGCTCACTCCTAGCGGGAGAGACCCAGTACTTC.

This clone was seen only a few times. The rearrangement links TRBV18 to TRBJ1-2; possible D gene TRBD1, 6 bases. The germline V and J ends were trimmed by 3 bases and 5 bases, with 19 bases remaining between them. Looked up from germline, CDR1 is KGHSH and CDR2 is LQKENI. The length of the CDR3 is 16 residues. This chain's CDR3 is CASSPNREGVKYGYTF. The DNA for the CDR3 is TGTGCCAGCTCACCTAACAGGGAAGGGGTGAAGTATGGCTACACCTTC.

The CDR3 loop reads CASSPRGLLMNTEAFF. CDR3 nucleotides: TGTGCCAGCAGCCCGCGGGGGTTGCTCATGAACACTGAAGCTTTCTTT. The V gene is TRBV14, the J gene TRBJ1-1, with D possibly TRBD1 on 5 matching bases. Germline CDR1 is SGHDN and CDR2 is FVKESK. There are 16 residues in the CDR3. Between the trimmed V and J ends, which lost 4 bases and 0 bases, there was a span of 15 bases.

This clone was seen more than once but under ten times. The chain has TRBV7-9 and TRBJ1-2; D remains ambiguous. CDR3 length: 13 amino acids. The germline V gene has CDR1 SEHNR and CDR2 FQNEAQ (reference sequence). Trimming took 0 bases from V and 8 from J, leaving 10 bases between them. For the CDR3, the DNA is TGTGCCAGCAGCTTAGCGTCGGGGTGGGGCTACACCTTC. It codes for CASSLASGWGYTF.

This chain uses TRBV11-1 with TRBJ2-3, with D perhaps TRBD1 (5 bases). Germline assignment: CDR1 SGHAT and CDR2 FQDESV (reference sequence). The CDR3 length is 14 residues. Trimming pared 1 base from V and 5 bases from J, leaving 10 bases between. CDR3 amino acids: CASSLESGIDTQYF. The CDR3 nucleotides are TGTGCCAGCAGCTTAGAATCAGGGATAGATACGCAGTATTTT.

This clone was seen more than once but under ten times. For the CDR3, the DNA is TGTGCCAGTAGTATCCGGGGGAACACTGAAGCTTTCTTT. Its protein is CASSIRGNTEAFF. V usage is TRBV19 and J usage is TRBJ1-1; D is ambiguous. The germline V gene encodes CDR1 LNHDA and CDR2 SQIVND (reference sequence). The CDR3 runs to 13 residues. Trimming shortened V by 3 bases and J by 1 base, and 6 bases separated the two germline ends. Looking up the rest from reference TRBV19 and TRBJ1-1 gives the full variable domain: DGGITQSPKYLFRKEGQNVTLSCEQNLNHDAMYWYRQDPGQGLRLIYYSQIVNDFQKGDIAEGYSVSREKKESFPLTVTSAQKNPTAFYLCASSIRGNTEAFFGQGTRLTVV.

The chain uses TRBV7-2 and TRBJ1-5; D perhaps matches TRBD1 (6 bases). The CDR3 is 15 amino acids. Germline CDR1 SGHTA, CDR2 FQGNSA. V was clipped by 0 bases and J by 3 bases, with 9 bases between them. The CDR3 nucleotides are TGTGCCAGCAGCTTAGCTGGGGGCTACAATCAGCCCCAGCATTTT. Translation: CASSLAGGYNQPQHF.

The chain couples TRBV11-2 to TRBJ1-5; tentatively, D is TRBD1 (6 bases). Trimming cost V 4 bases and J 0 bases, with 10 bases left between them. The CDR3 runs 15 residues. The germline gives CDR1 SGHAT, CDR2 FQNNGV. CDR3 loop: CASSSLTGSNQPQHF. In DNA form, the CDR3 reads TGTGCCAGCAGCTCCCTGACAGGTAGCAATCAGCCCCAGCATTTT.

This clone was counted once. The chain employs TRBV7-6 and TRBJ1-3, with D unclear. The CDR3 has 13 residues. The V end was cut by 4 bases, the J end by 4 bases, with 8 bases between. Germline-derived CDR1 and CDR2 are SGHVS and FNYEAQ. CDR3 in amino acids: CASSSGGGNTIYF. The CDR3 DNA follows: TGTGCCAGCAGCTCTGGAGGGGGAAACACCATATATTTT.

The chain combines TRBV27 with TRBJ2-1, with D possibly matching TRBD1 (5 bases). Germline V lookup: CDR1 MNHEY, CDR2 SMNVEV (reference sequence). The length of the CDR3 is 12 residues. Trimming removed 4 bases at V and 6 bases at J, with 7 bases between. Here the CDR3 DNA reads TGTGCCAGCAGTTCACAGGTCAATGAGCAGTTCTTC. It encodes CASSSQVNEQFF.